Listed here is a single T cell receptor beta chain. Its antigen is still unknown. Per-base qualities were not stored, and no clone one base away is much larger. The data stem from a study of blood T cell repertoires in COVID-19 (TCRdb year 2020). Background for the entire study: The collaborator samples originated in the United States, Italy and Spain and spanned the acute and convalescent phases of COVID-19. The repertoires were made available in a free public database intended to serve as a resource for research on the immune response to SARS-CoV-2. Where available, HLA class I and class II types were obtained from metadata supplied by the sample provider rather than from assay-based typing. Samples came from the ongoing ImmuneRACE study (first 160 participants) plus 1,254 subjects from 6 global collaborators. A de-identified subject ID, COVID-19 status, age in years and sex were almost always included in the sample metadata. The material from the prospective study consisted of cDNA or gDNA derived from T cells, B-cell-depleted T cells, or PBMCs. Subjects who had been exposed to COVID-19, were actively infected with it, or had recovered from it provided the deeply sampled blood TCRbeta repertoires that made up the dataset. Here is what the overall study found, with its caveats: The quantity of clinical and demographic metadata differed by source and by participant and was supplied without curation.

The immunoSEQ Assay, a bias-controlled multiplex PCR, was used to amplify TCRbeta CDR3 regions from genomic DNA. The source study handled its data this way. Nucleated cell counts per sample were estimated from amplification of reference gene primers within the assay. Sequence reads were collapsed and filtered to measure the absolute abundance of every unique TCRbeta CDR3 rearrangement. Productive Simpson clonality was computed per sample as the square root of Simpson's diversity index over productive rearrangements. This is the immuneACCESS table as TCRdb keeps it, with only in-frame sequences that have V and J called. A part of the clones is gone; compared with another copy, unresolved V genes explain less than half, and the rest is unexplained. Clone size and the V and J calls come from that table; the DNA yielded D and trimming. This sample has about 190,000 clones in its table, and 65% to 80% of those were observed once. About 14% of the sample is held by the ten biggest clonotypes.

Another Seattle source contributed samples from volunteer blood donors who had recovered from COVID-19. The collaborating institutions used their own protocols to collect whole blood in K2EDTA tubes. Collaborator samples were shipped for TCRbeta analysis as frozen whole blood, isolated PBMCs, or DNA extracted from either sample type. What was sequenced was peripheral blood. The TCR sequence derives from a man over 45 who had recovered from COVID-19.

DNA sequence: TGTGCCAGCAGTTGGGGACAGCGATACTATCAGCCCCAGCATTTT. Its amino acids are CASSWGQRYYQPQHF. In this chain, TRBV28 is recombined with TRBJ1-5, with 7 bases in between that match TRBD1. The junction shows trimming of 4 bases on V and 5 bases on J, and the gene matches do not reach 8 bases of it. Including the terminal cysteine and phenylalanine, the CDR3 comprises 15 residues. The kept DNA is CDR3 alone, 45 bases in frame from the first base. CDR1 and CDR2 are drawn from the germline V gene: MDHEN, SYDVKM.